Presented here are 6 T cell receptor beta chains from one specimen sequenced in a study of cytomegalovirus exposure and HLA in healthy donors (dated by TCRdb to about 2017). Libraries were constructed by the immunoSEQ multiplex PCR assay. TCRdb holds this immuneACCESS table with in-frame rearrangements only. Some clones are missing; in checked studies, unresolved V genes explain under half, and the rest has no known cause. This sample is represented by approximately 65,000 clones; roughly 96% of them were singletons. The top ten clonotypes cover more than 2% of the sample. Sequencing used PBMCs. All receptors come from a young man in good health and CMV-seronegative.

This chain uses TRBV6-1 with TRBJ1-6, with D perhaps matching TRBD1 (5 bases). The CDR3 totals 15 residues. The V end was cut by 5 bases, the J end by 2 bases, with 10 bases between. Germline V lookup: CDR1 MNHNS, CDR2 SASEGT. The CDR3 is CASSSAGTYNSPLHF. CDR3 bases: TGTGCCAGCAGTTCGGCAGGGACCTATAATTCACCCCTCCACTTT.

The CDR3 bases are TGTGCCAGCAGCTTGTTTGACGGGAGTTTTTTGAGTGATGAGCAGTTCTTC. Translation: CASSLFDGSFLSDEQFF. The V call is TRBV5-5, the J call TRBJ2-1; TRBD2 is a possible D gene (6 bases). Germline CDR1 reads SGHKS; CDR2 reads YYEKEE (reference sequence). This CDR3 is built from 17 residues. V lost 1 base and J lost 8, with 22 bases in between.

Here the CDR3 DNA reads TGTGCCAGCAGCTTGGAACAGCGGAGGTACAATGAGCAGTTCTTC. Protein: CASSLEQRRYNEQFF. The genes are TRBV5-4 and TRBJ2-1, with D possibly matching TRBD2 (5 bases). V lost 0 bases and J lost 4, with 11 bases in between. Germline assignment: CDR1 SGHNT and CDR2 YYREEE (reference sequence). The CDR3 extends over 15 amino acids. Together with reference TRBV5-4 and TRBJ2-1, the CDR3 gives the full variable domain: ETGVTQSPTHLIKTRGQQVTLRCSSQSGHNTVSWYQQALGQGPQFIFQYYREEENGRGNFPPRFSGLQFPNYSSELNVNALELDDSALYLCASSLEQRRYNEQFFGPGTRLTVL.

The chain carries TRBV2 and TRBJ2-5, with 10 bases identical to TRBD2. The V gene's germline CDR1 is SNHLY and CDR2 FYNNEI. The length of the CDR3 is 14 residues. V lost 6 bases and J lost 5; bases outside the gene matches: 6. The CDR3 here is CASRGDSGRETQYF. The CDR3 DNA reads as TGTGCCAGCAGGGGGGATAGCGGGAGGGAGACCCAGTACTTC.

The chain uses TRBV9 and TRBJ2-7; 7 nucleotides agree with TRBD1. Germline V gene lookup returns CDR1 SGDLS and CDR2 YYNGEE. Trimming at V came to 4 bases and at J to 3 bases, leaving 10 bases not matched to a gene. This CDR3 has 15 amino acids. The chain's CDR3 is CASSPTWDRSYEQYF. The CDR3 bases are TGTGCCAGCAGCCCCACGTGGGACAGAAGCTACGAGCAGTACTTC.

This rearrangement joins TRBV18 to TRBJ2-1; 8 bases fit TRBD1. The V and J ends lost 3 bases and 7 bases, in that order; junction bases with no gene match: 5. The CDR3 is 14 amino acids. Germline V gene data show CDR1 as KGHSH and CDR2 as LQKENI. CDR3 nucleotide sequence: TGTGCCAGCTCACCCGGGACAGGAAAGAATGAGCAGTTCTTC. Residues: CASSPGTGKNEQFF.